Listed below are T cell receptor beta chains from one sample, sequenced in a study of blood T cell repertoires in COVID-19. TCRdb's table, derived via immunoSEQ multiplex PCR, lists solely in-frame clones and lacks some. This table has about 230,000 clones, 86% appearing once. The source material was peripheral blood. The source is a man in his fifties with COVID-19, enrolled during active disease. CDR3s include the opening cysteine and the closing phenylalanine or tryptophan. Only some rows state a clone size, as once, few, many or a class for expanded clones.

CDR3 protein: CASSQPTSGGDTDTQYF; clone size: .; CDR3 length: 17; J gene: TRBJ2-3; V gene: TRBV4-2
CDR3 protein: CAWSPGLAEDTQYF; clone size: .; CDR3 length: 14; J gene: TRBJ2-3; V gene: TRBV30
CDR3 protein: CASSPGQGPVYEQYF; clone size: .; CDR3 length: 15; J gene: TRBJ2-7; V gene: TRBV5-1
CDR3 protein: CASRHAGTASYNEQFF; clone size: few; CDR3 length: 16; J gene: TRBJ2-1; V gene: TRBV5-1
CDR3 protein: CASSPHGTSLTGELFF; clone size: few; CDR3 length: 16; J gene: TRBJ2-2; V gene: TRBV3-1/TRBV3-2
CDR3 protein: CASHWSGAPGYGYTF; clone size: .; CDR3 length: 15; J gene: TRBJ1-2; V gene: TRBV28
CDR3 protein: CASSQGGSNQPQHF; clone size: .; CDR3 length: 14; J gene: TRBJ1-5; V gene: TRBV3-1/TRBV3-2
CDR3 protein: CASSYGGGIQETQYF; clone size: .; CDR3 length: 15; J gene: TRBJ2-5; V gene: TRBV6-2/TRBV6-3
CDR3 protein: CASSKPGHTYEQYF; clone size: .; CDR3 length: 14; J gene: TRBJ2-7; V gene: TRBV21-1
CDR3 protein: CASSSGQGITSYEQYF; clone size: .; CDR3 length: 16; J gene: TRBJ2-7; V gene: TRBV5-1
CDR3 protein: CASSLAPFGGELFF; clone size: .; CDR3 length: 14; J gene: TRBJ2-2; V gene: TRBV7-9
CDR3 protein: CASSLSRDRLATNEKLFF; clone size: .; CDR3 length: 18; J gene: TRBJ1-4; V gene: TRBV5-6
CDR3 protein: CASSIPGDRSTDTQYF; clone size: .; CDR3 length: 16; J gene: TRBJ2-3; V gene: TRBV19
CDR3 protein: CAYTGGAGETQYF; clone size: .; CDR3 length: 13; J gene: TRBJ2-5; V gene: TRBV6-5
CDR3 protein: CASSSGLAQETQYF; clone size: .; CDR3 length: 14; J gene: TRBJ2-5; V gene: TRBV11-1